This entry describes one T cell receptor (beta chain). A clone one base away is much larger, so this may be a read error. The CDR3 carries no conserved terminal phenylalanine or tryptophan, so it likely arises from a read error. The sample comes from a study of regulatory T cells in long-lasting Graves disease. Overall study context: Antithyroid drugs had been taken under 3 months by newly diagnosed Graves' patients.

Time point: newly diagnosed GD, antithyroid drugs for less than 3 months. From PBMCs, RNA was extracted and then used to make the TCR library. Investigators prepared the TCR beta libraries by applying iRepertoire HTBI primers and Arm-PCR of CDR3 regions. Via MiXCR, TCRdb re-called the multiplex PCR reads, giving one row per CDR3 protein. Of 560,000 or so distinct CDR3 sequences detected, roughly a sixth appear once; the ten largest clones hold 12%. Trimming left V 3 bases short and J 2 bases short, with 14 bases between. In germline, CDR1 is KGHSH, CDR2 LQKENI. The CDR3 contains 15 residues. This sample also belongs to another study, concerning T cells in Graves' hyperthyroidism and ophthalmopathy.

This chain joins TRBV18 and TRBJ2-7, with D perhaps matching TRBD1 (5 bases). The sequence derives from a young man with Graves disease. The sample was peripheral blood mononuclear cells (PBMCs), taken at new diagnosis, from a patient treated with antithyroid drugs. The CDR3 nucleotides are TGTGCCAGCTCACCGCCAGGGTACCAGACCTACGAGCAGTACCTC. Translated: CASSPPGYQTYEQYL.